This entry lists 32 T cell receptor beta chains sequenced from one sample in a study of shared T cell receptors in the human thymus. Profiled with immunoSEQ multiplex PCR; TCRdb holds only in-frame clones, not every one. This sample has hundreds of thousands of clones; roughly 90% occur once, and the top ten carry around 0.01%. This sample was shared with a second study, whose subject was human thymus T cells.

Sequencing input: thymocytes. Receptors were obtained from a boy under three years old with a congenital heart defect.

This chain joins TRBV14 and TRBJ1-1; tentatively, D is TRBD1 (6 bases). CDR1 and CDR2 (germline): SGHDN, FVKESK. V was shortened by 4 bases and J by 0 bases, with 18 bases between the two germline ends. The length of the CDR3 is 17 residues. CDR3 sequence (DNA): TGTGCCAGCAGCCCCCGGCAGGGGATGAGGGTGAACACTGAAGCTTTCTTT. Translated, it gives CASSPRQGMRVNTEAFF.

CDR3 nucleotides: TGTGCCAGCAGCCTCCCCGCGAGCGCTGAAGGACTAGCGGGTCTAACCCAGGAGCAGTACTTC. Translated: CASSLPASAEGLAGLTQEQYF. This chain links TRBV14 with TRBJ2-7, with 11 bases that match TRBD2. This CDR3 contains 21 residues. The V gene end was trimmed by 4 bases and the J gene end by 7 bases; junction bases not matched to a gene: 27. Germline CDR1 is SGHDN and CDR2 is FVKESK. Based on the CDR3 plus reference TRBV14 and TRBJ2-7, the full variable domain is EAGVTQFPSHSVIEKGQTVTLRCDPISGHDNLYWYRRVMGKEIKFLLHFVKESKQDESGMPNNRFLAERTGGTYSTLKVQPAELEDSGVYFCASSLPASAEGLAGLTQEQYFGPGTRLTVT.

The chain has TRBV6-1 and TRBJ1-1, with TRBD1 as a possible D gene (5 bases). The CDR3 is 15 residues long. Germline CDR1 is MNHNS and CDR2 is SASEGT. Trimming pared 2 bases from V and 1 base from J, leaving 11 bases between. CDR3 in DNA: TGTGCCAGCAGTGAATCAGGGAGGGGGAACACTGAAGCTTTCTTT. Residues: CASSESGRGNTEAFF.

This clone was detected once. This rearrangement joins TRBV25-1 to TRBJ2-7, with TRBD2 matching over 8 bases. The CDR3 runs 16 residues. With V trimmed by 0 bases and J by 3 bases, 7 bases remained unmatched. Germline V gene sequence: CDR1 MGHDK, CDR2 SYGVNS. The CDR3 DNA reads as TGTGCCAGCAGTGAATATAGGGCGGGAGGCCTCTACGAGCAGTACTTC. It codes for CASSEYRAGGLYEQYF.

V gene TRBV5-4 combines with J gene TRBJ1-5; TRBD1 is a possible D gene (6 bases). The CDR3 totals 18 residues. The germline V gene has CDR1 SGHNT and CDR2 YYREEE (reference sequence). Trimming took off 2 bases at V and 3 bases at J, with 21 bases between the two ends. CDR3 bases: TGTGCCAGCAGCTTTCAAGGGACCCCGCACAGGGCCAATCAGCCCCAGCATTTT. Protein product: CASSFQGTPHRANQPQHF.

This chain's CDR3 is CASTLTGTDQFSNYGYTF. The DNA for the CDR3 is TGTGCCAGTACACTAACCGGGACAGACCAATTTTCTAACTATGGCTACACCTTC. The J gene is TRBJ1-2, the V gene TRBV19; 7 bases are shared with TRBD1. The trim removed 7 bases at V and 0 bases at J, leaving 17 bases unmatched. CDR1 LNHDA and CDR2 SQIVND come from the germline V gene (reference sequence). This CDR3 is built from 18 residues.

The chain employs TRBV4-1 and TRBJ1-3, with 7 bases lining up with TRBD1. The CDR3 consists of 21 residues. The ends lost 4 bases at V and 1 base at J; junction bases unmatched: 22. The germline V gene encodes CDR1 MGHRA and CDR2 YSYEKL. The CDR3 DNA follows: TGCGCCAGCAGCCTCCAGGGGGGCAGGGCGGCCTCCCACTCTTCTGGAAACACCATATATTTT. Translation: CASSLQGGRAASHSSGNTIYF.

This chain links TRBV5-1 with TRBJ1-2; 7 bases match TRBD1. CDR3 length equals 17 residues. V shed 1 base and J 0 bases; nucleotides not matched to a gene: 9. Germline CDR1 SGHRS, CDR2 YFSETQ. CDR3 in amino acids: CASSLRQGERANYGYTF. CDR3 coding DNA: TGCGCCAGCAGCTTGAGACAGGGAGAGAGGGCTAACTATGGCTACACCTTC.

As DNA, the CDR3 is TGTGCCAGCAGCTTGGAGTTCAAACACACAGATACGCAGTATTTT. Protein product: CASSLEFKHTDTQYF. V is TRBV5-6 and J is TRBJ2-3; D ambiguous. This CDR3 contains 15 residues. Germline CDR1 and CDR2: SGHDT and YYEEEE. The V end lost 0 bases, the J end lost 2 bases, and 10 bases lay between the germline ends.

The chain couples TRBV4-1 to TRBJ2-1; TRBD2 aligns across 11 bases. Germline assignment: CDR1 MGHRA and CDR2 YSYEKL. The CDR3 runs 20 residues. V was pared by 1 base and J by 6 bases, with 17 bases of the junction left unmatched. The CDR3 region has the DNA TGCGCCAGCAGCCAAGGCGCCATTTCACTAGCGGGAGTCAGGACCAATGAGCAGTTCTTC. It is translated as CASSQGAISLAGVRTNEQFF.

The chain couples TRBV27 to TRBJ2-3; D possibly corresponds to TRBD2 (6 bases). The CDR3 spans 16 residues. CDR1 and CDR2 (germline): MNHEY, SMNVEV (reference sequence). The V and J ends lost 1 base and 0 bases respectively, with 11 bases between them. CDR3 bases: TGTGCCAGCAGTTTATTCGGCGGGGTTAGCACAGATACGCAGTATTTT. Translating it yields CASSLFGGVSTDTQYF.

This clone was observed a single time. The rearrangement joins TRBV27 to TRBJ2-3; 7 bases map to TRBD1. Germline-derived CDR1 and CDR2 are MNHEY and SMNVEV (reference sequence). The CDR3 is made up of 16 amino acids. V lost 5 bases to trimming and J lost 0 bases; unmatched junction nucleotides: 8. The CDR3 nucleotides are TGTGCCAGCAGTGCGACAGGGATACGCAGCACAGATACGCAGTATTTT. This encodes CASSATGIRSTDTQYF.

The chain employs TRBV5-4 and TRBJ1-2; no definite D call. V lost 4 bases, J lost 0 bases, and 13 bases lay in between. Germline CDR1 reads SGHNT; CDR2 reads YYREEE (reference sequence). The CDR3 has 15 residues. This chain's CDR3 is CASSPRSGSNYGYTF. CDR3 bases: TGTGCCAGCAGCCCGCGGTCGGGGTCTAACTATGGCTACACCTTC.

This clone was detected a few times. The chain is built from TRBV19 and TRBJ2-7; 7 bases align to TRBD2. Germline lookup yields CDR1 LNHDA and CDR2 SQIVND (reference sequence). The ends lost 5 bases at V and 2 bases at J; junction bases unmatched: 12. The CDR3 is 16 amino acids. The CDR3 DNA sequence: TGTGCCAGTAGTGCGGGGGTCCAGGTAGCGCCCTACGAGCAGTACTTC. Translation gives CASSAGVQVAPYEQYF.

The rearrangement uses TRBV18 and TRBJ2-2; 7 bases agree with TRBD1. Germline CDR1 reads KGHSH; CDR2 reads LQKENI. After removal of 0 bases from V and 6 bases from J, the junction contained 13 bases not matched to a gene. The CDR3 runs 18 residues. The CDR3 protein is CASSPPVGTEECSGELFF. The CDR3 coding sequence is TGTGCCAGCTCACCACCTGTAGGGACAGAAGAATGTTCCGGGGAGCTGTTTTTT.

CDR3 nucleotides: TGTGCCAGCAGTCTACGCGGCTACCTCACAGATACGCAGTATTTT. Residues: CASSLRGYLTDTQYF. The rearrangement uses TRBV27 and TRBJ2-3, with D hard to call. The V end was cut by 5 bases, the J end by 2 bases, with 14 bases between. The germline V gene encodes CDR1 MNHEY and CDR2 SMNVEV (reference sequence). The CDR3 length is 15 residues.

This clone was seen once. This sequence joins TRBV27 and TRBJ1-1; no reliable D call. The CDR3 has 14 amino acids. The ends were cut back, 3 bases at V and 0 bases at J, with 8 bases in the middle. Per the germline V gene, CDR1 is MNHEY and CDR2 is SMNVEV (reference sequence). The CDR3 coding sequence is TGTGCCAGCAGTTTGAAAGGAGTGAACACTGAAGCTTTCTTT. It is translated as CASSLKGVNTEAFF.

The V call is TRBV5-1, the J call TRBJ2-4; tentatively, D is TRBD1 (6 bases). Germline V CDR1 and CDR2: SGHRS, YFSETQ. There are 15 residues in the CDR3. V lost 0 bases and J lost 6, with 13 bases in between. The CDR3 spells CASSLAGVSRNIQYF. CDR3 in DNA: TGCGCCAGCAGCTTGGCAGGGGTGAGTAGAAACATTCAGTACTTC.

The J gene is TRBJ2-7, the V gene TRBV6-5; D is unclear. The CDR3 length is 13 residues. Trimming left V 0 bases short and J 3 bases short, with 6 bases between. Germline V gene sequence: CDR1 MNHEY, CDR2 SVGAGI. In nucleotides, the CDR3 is TGTGCCAGCAGTTACTCCCGTAACTACGAGCAGTACTTC. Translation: CASSYSRNYEQYF.

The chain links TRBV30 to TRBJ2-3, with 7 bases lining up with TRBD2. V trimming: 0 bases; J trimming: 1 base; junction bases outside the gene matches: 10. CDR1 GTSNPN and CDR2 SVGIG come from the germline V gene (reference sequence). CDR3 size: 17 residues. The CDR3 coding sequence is TGTGCCTGGAGTGTACCGGTGGCGGGAGAAGGCACAGATACGCAGTATTTT. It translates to CAWSVPVAGEGTDTQYF.

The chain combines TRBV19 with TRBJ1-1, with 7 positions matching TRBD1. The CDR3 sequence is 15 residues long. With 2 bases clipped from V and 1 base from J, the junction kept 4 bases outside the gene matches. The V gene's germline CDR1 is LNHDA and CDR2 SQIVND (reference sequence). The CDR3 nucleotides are TGTGCCAGTAGTATATCGGGACAGCCGAACACTGAAGCTTTCTTT. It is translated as CASSISGQPNTEAFF.

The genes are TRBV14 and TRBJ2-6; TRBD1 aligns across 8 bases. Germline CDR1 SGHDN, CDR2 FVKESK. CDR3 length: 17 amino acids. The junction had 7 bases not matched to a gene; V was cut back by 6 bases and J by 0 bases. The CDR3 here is CASRGQGAASGANVLTF. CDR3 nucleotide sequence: TGTGCCAGCAGGGGCCAGGGGGCGGCCTCTGGGGCCAACGTCCTGACTTTC.

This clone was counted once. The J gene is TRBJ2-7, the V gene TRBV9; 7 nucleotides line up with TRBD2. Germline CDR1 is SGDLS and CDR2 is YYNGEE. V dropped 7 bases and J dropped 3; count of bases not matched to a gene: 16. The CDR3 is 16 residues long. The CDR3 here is CASGGRRPLARYEQYF. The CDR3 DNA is TGTGCCAGCGGCGGGAGACGGCCACTGGCCCGCTACGAGCAGTACTTC.

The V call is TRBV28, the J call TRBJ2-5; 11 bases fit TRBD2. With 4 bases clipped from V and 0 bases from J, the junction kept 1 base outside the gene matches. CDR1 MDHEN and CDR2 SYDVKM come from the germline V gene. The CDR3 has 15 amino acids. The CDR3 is CASSWTSGYQETQYF. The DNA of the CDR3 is TGTGCCAGCAGTTGGACTAGCGGGTACCAAGAGACCCAGTACTTC.

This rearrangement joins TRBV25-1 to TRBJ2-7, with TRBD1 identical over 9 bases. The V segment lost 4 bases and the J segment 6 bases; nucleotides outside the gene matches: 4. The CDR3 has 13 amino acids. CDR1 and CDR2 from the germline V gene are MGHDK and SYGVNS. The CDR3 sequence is CASSGQGGCEQYF. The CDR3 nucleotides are TGTGCCAGCAGTGGACAGGGGGGGTGCGAGCAGTACTTC.

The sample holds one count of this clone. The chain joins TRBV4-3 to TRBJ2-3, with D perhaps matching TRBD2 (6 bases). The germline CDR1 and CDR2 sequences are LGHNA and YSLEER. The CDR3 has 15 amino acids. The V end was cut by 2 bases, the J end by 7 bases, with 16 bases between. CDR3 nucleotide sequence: TGCGCCAGCAGCCAATCCCTTAGGAGGGAAAATACGCAGTATTTT. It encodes CASSQSLRRENTQYF.

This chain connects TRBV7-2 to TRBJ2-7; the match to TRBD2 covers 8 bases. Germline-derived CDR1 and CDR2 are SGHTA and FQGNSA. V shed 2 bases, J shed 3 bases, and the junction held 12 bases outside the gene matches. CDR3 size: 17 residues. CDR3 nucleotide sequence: TGTGCCAGCAGCTTAAGAGGAGCGGGGGAGACCATCTACGAGCAGTACTTC. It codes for CASSLRGAGETIYEQYF.

CDR3 DNA sequence: TGTGCCAGCAGCTCTCCGGGACTAGCGGGCTATACCACCGGGGAGCTGTTTTTT. It translates to CASSSPGLAGYTTGELFF. The chain carries TRBV7-9 and TRBJ2-2, with 12 bases matching TRBD2. V gave up 4 bases and J gave up 4 bases; unmatched junction bases: 10. CDR1 and CDR2 (germline): SEHNR, FQNEAQ (reference sequence). The CDR3 loop spans 18 amino acids.

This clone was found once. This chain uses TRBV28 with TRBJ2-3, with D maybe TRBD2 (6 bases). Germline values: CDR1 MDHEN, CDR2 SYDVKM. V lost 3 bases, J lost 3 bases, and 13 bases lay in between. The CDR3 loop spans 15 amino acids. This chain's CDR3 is CASSLGTDTTDTQYF. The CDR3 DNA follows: TGTGCCAGCAGTTTGGGGACTGATACGACAGATACGCAGTATTTT.

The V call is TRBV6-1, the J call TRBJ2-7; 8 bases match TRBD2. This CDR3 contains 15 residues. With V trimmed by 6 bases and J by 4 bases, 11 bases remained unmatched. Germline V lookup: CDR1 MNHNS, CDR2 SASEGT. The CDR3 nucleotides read TGTGCCAGCAGGGGCGAGAGCGGGAGTGAGTACGAGCAGTACTTC. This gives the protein CASRGESGSEYEQYF.

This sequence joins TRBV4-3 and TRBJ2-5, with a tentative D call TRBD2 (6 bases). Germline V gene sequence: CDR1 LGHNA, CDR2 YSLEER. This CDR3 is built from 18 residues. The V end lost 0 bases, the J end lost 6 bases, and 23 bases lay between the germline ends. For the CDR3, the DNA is TGCGCCAGCAGCCAAGACCGAATCCCAAGCGGGCTCAGGAAGACCCAGTACTTC. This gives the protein CASSQDRIPSGLRKTQYF.

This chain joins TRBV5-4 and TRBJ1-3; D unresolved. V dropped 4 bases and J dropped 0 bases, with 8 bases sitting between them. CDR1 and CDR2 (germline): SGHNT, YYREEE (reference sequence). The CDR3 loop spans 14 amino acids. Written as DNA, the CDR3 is TGTGCCAGCAGCCGGGGAACCTCTGGAAACACCATATATTTT. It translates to CASSRGTSGNTIYF.